Presented here are 2 T cell receptor beta chains from one specimen sequenced in a study of cytomegalovirus exposure and HLA in healthy donors. A multiplex PCR was run with 60 Vbeta primers and 13 Jbeta primers. Generated by immunoSEQ multiplex PCR, the TCRdb table keeps only in-frame clones and is missing some. The table includes around 95,000 clones, around 76% detected once. Sequenced input: PBMCs. Every receptor here comes from a man aged 25 to 40 in good health and CMV-seropositive.

The V gene is TRBV2, the J gene TRBJ2-5, with D possibly being TRBD2 (5 bases). The germline V gene encodes CDR1 SNHLY and CDR2 FYNNEI. The V end lost 7 bases, the J end lost 1 base, and 13 bases lay between the germline ends. There are 14 residues in the CDR3. The CDR3 region has the DNA TGTGCCAGCACCCCCCGGCGGGCCCAAGAGACCCAGTACTTC. Protein product: CASTPRRAQETQYF.

The CDR3 loop is CASSLTGLSNQPQHF. The CDR3 region has the DNA TGTGCCAGCAGCTTAACAGGGTTGAGCAATCAGCCCCAGCATTTT. The chain recombines TRBV5-5 with TRBJ1-5; possibly TRBD1 for D (6 bases). Germline V gene data show CDR1 as SGHKS and CDR2 as YYEKEE (reference sequence). This CDR3 region has 15 residues. Between the trimmed V and J ends, which lost 2 bases and 1 base, there was a span of 10 bases.